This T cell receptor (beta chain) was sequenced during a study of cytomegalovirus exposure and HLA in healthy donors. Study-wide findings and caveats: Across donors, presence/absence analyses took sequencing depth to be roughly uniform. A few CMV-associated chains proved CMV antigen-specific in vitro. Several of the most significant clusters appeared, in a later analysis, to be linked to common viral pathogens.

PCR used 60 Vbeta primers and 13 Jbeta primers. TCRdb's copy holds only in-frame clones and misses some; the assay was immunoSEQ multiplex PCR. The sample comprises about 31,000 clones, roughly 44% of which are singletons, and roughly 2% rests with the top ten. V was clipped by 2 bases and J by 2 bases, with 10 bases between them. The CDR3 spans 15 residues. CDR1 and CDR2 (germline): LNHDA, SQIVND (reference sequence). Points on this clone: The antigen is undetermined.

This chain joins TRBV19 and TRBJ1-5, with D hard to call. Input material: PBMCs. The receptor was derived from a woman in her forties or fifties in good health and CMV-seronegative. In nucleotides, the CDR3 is TGTGCCAGTAGTATAAATTCCCCTGGCAATCAGCCCCAGCATTTT. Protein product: CASSINSPGNQPQHF.